The T cell receptor beta chain described here comes from a study of cytotoxic CD8 clonotypes in ibrutinib-treated CLL. Repertoires were generated with immunoSEQ multiplex PCR, while TCRdb's copy carries only in-frame clones and drops some. The sample carries roughly 51,000 clones, around half recorded once. The source material was PBMCs, sampled after 12 months of ibrutinib treatment. This TCR came from a human donor with chronic lymphocytic leukemia.

CDR3: CASSLAGGNEKLFF. As DNA, the CDR3 is TGTGCCAGCAGCTTAGCAGGGGGTAATGAAAAACTGTTTTTT. The chain is built from TRBV7-9 and TRBJ1-4; a weak D match, TRBD1 (6 bases). V was shortened by 0 bases and J by 4 bases, with 6 bases between the two germline ends. The CDR3 runs to 14 residues. Germline V gene lookup returns CDR1 SEHNR and CDR2 FQNEAQ (reference sequence).